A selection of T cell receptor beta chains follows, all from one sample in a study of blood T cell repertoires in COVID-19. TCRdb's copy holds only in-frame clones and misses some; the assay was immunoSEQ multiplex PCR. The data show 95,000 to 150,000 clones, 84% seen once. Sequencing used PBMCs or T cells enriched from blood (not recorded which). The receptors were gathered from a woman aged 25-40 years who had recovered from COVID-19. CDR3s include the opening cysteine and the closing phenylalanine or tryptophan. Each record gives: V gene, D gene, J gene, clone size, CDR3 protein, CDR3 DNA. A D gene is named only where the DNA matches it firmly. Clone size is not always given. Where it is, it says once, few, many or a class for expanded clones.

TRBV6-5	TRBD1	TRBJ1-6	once	CAGRPGQGHSPLHF	TGTGCCGGCCGTCCGGGACAGGGACATTCACCCCTCCACTTT
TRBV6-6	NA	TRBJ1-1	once	CASSILSSSNTEAFF	TGTGCCAGCAGTATACTATCCTCATCGAACACTGAAGCTTTCTTT
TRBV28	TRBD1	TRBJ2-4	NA	CASSLHGQGVLDIQYF	TGTGCCAGCAGTTTACATGGACAGGGGGTTTTGGACATTCAGTACTTC
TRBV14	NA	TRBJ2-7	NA	CASSQVWTAYEQYF	TGTGCCAGCAGCCAAGTCTGGACAGCCTACGAGCAGTACTTC
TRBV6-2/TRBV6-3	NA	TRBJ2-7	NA	CASSPYLRGTYEQYF	TGTGCCAGCAGTCCCTACCTCAGGGGAACCTACGAGCAGTACTTC
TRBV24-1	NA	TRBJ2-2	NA	CATSDFARSTGELFF	TGTGCCACCAGTGATTTTGCGCGGAGCACCGGGGAGCTGTTTTTT
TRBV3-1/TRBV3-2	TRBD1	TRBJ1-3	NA	CASSPRDRARNTIYF	TGTGCCAGCAGCCCCCGGGACAGGGCGAGAAACACCATATATTTT
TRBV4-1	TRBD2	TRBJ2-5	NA	CASRQLAGVGAQETQYF	TGCGCCAGCAGGCAACTAGCGGGAGTGGGGGCCCAAGAGACCCAGTACTTC
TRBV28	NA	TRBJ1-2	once	CASSLGRVNYGYTF	TGTGCCAGCAGTTTGGGCAGGGTTAACTATGGCTACACCTTC
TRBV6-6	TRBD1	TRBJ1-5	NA	CASSGPTGEGNQPQHF	TGTGCCAGCAGTGGACCGACAGGGGAGGGCAATCAGCCCCAGCATTTT
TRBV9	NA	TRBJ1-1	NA	CASSVGRGRVAEAFF	TGTGCCAGCAGCGTAGGGAGGGGACGAGTGGCTGAAGCTTTCTTT
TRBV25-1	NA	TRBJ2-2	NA	CASSELGGMGPGELFF	TGTGCCAGCAGTGAATTAGGCGGGATGGGGCCCGGGGAGCTGTTTTTT
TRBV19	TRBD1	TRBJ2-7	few	CAREQGASEQYF	TGTGCCAGGGAACAGGGGGCAAGCGAGCAGTACTTC
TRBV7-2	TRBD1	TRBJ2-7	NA	CASSLAPQGAYEQYF	TGTGCCAGCAGCTTAGCCCCACAGGGGGCATACGAGCAGTACTTC
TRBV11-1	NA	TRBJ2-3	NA	CASSLAQGLYDTQYF	TGTGCCAGCAGCTTAGCACAGGGCCTTTATGATACGCAGTATTTT
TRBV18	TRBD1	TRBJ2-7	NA	CASSPRQGGLNEQYF	TGTGCCAGCTCACCGCGACAGGGGGGCCTTAACGAGCAGTACTTC
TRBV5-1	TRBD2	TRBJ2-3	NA	CASSLAGGGTDTQYF	TGCGCCAGCAGCTTAGCGGGAGGCGGCACAGATACGCAGTATTTT
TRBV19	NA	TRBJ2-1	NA	CASSMSTIEEQFF	TGTGCCAGTAGTATGTCAACGATAGAGGAGCAGTTCTTC
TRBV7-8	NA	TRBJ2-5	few	CASSSRWQGETQYF	TGTGCCAGCAGCTCGAGGTGGCAGGGTGAGACCCAGTACTTC
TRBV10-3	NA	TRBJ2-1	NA	CAISPGTLVNEQFF	TGTGCCATCAGTCCCGGGACTCTCGTGAATGAGCAGTTCTTC
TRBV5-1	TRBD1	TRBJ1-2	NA	CASSLDRGPGYTF	TGCGCCAGCAGCTTGGACAGGGGGCCTGGCTACACCTTC
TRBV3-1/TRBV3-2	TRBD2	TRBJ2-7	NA	CASSQGTSGRYEQYF	TGTGCCAGCAGCCAAGGGACTAGCGGGAGGTACGAGCAGTACTTC
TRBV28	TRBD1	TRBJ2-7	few	CASSPDRKRYF	TGTGCCAGCAGCCCGGACAGGAAGAGGTACTTC
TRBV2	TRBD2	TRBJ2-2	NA	CASSEGLAGVLNTGELFF	TGTGCCAGCAGTGAAGGGCTAGCGGGAGTATTGAACACCGGGGAGCTGTTTTTT
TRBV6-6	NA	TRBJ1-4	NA	CASSSNRNEKLFF	TGTGCCAGCAGTTCGAACAGAAATGAAAAACTGTTTTTT
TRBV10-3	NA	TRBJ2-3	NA	CAISDPRLYTDTQYF	TGTGCCATCAGTGACCCGAGGCTGTACACAGATACGCAGTATTTT
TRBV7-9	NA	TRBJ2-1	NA	CASSFLASLNEQFF	TGTGCCAGCAGCTTCCTCGCCAGTTTGAATGAGCAGTTCTTC
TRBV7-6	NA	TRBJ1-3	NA	CASSLRGNSGNTIYF	TGTGCCAGCAGCTTAAGGGGCAACTCTGGAAACACCATATATTTT
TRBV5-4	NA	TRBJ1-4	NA	CASSTGGTSAVGKLFF	TGTGCCAGCAGCACGGGAGGGACAAGTGCAGTAGGGAAACTGTTTTTT
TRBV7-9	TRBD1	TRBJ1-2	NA	CASSFQGARHTF	TGTGCCAGCAGTTTTCAGGGGGCGCGTCACACCTTC
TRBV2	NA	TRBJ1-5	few	CASSDRTSNQPQHF	TGTGCCAGCAGTGATCGGACATCTAATCAGCCCCAGCATTTT
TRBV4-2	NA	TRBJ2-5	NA	CASSQSGELLEETQYF	TGTGCCAGCAGCCAGTCGGGGGAGCTGCTGGAGGAGACCCAGTACTTC
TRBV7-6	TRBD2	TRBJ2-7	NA	CASSPRTSGSTYEQYF	TGTGCCAGCAGCCCCAGGACTAGCGGGAGTACGTACGAGCAGTACTTC
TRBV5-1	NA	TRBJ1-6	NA	CASSLGQLNSPLHF	TGCGCCAGCAGCTTGGGACAGCTTAATTCACCCCTCCACTTT
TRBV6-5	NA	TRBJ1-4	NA	CASYLRGGLNEKLFF	TGTGCCAGCTACTTGAGGGGGGGATTGAATGAAAAACTGTTTTTT
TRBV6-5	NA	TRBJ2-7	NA	CASSSTWSSYEQYF	TGTGCCAGCAGTAGTACATGGAGCTCCTACGAGCAGTACTTC
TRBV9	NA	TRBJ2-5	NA	CASSVAPLDLETQYF	TGTGCCAGCAGCGTAGCCCCACTAGATTTGGAGACCCAGTACTTC
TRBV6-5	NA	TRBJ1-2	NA	CASSYTVSRDYGYTF	TGTGCCAGCAGTTACACCGTAAGCAGGGACTATGGCTACACCTTC
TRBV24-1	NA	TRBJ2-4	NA	CATSDPLAKNIQYF	TGTGCCACCAGTGACCCCCTAGCCAAAAACATTCAGTACTTC
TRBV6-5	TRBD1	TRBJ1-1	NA	CASSPQGQGRTEAFF	TGTGCCAGCAGTCCCCAGGGACAGGGGCGCACTGAAGCTTTCTTT